This T cell receptor beta chain appears in the sequencing data of a study of T cell repertoires in cytomegalovirus infection. Overall study: Public TCR beta signatures indicated both CMV infection and matching HLA type.

As for this clonotype: Its antigen remains unidentified.

TCRdb ran MiXCR on the reads and lists one entry per CDR3 protein. The sample holds around 530,000 distinct CDR3 sequences; 26% are singletons and the top ten take 13%. V was trimmed by 5 bases and J by 3 bases, leaving 11 bases between them. The CDR3 covers 13 residues. The germline gives CDR1 MNHEY, CDR2 SMNVEV (reference sequence). Study observations and caveats: CMV-specific TCR beta clonotypes restricted by HLA-C were the ones dominating the ex vivo response.

The V call is TRBV27, the J call TRBJ2-7; the D call may be TRBD1 or TRBD2 (5 bases each). This TCR came from a human donor in good health (CMV status not recorded). Some clones in this sample may be carry-over from other donors' samples. Sequenced material: PBMCs. CDR3 DNA sequence: TGTGCCAGCAGTCCAGGGAGTTTCTACGAGCAGTACTTC. Translation: CASSPGSFYEQYF.